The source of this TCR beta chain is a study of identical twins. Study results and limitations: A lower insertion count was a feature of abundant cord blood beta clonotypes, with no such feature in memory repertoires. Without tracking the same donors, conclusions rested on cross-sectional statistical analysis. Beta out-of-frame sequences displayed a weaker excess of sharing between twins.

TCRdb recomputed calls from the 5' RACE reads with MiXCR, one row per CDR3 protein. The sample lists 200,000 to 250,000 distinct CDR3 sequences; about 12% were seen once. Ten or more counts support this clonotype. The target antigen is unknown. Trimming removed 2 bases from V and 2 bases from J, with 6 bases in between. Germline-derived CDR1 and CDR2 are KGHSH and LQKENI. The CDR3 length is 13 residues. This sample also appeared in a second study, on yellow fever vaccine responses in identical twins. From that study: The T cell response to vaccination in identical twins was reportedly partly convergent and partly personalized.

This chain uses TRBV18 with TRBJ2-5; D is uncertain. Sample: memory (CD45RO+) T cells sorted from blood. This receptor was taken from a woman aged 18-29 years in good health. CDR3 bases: TGTGCCAGCTCACCATCTCTTCAAGAGACCCAGTACTTC. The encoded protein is CASSPSLQETQYF.